Below are 8 T cell receptor beta chains sequenced from a single sample in a study of T cell repertoires in cytomegalovirus infection. The antigens for these receptors are not known. One entry per CDR3 protein results from TCRdb running MiXCR on the reads. Of roughly 990,000 distinct CDR3 sequences listed, roughly 30% are singletons. This material consisted of cultured CD8+ T cells from PBMCs, taken from culture after CMV antigen stimulation. The source is a human donor in good health (CMV status not recorded). Some clones in this sample may be carry-over from other donors' samples.

The chain carries TRBV2 and TRBJ2-1; D gene uncertain. The CDR3 extends over 17 amino acids. With 8 bases removed from V and 1 base from J, the gap between germline ends came to 21 bases. Per the germline V gene, CDR1 is SNHLY and CDR2 is FYNNEI. The chain's CDR3 is CASFGPSPAWSYNEQFF. For the CDR3, the DNA is TGTGCCAGCTTTGGCCCGTCCCCCGCTTGGTCCTACAATGAGCAGTTCTTC.

This clonotype turned up a few times. V and J are TRBV6-2 or TRBV6-3 and TRBJ1-2; 8 bases are shared with TRBD1. Germline values: CDR1 MNHEY, CDR2 SVGEGT. The CDR3 length is 11 residues. Trimming cost V 8 bases and J 7 bases; bases outside gene matches: 3. The CDR3 reads CASQGAFGYTF. In nucleotides, the CDR3 is TGTGCCAGCCAGGGGGCGTTTGGCTACACCTTC.

The V call is TRBV6-1, the J call TRBJ2-1; D unresolved. The V gene lost 6 bases and the J gene lost 2 bases, with 14 bases spanning the gap. Germline CDR1 and CDR2: MNHNS and SASEGT. This CDR3 has 15 residues. CDR3 DNA sequence: TGTGCCAGCAGCCCTTCACTTACCCCCTACAATGAGCAGTTCTTC. Translating it yields CASSPSLTPYNEQFF.

This clonotype has only a few counts. The CDR3 bases are TGCGCCAGCAGCCAAGTGGCGGGGGGCACTGAAGCTTTCTTT. Its translation: CASSQVAGGTEAFF. The V and J genes are TRBV4-1 and TRBJ1-1, with D tentatively TRBD1 (5 bases). This CDR3 comprises 14 residues. The germline CDR1 and CDR2 sequences are MGHRA and YSYEKL. Trimming shortened V by 1 base and J by 4 bases, and 10 bases separated the two germline ends.

The rearrangement uses TRBV6-5 and TRBJ1-4, with D uncertain. Trimming removed 0 bases at V and 3 bases at J, with 8 bases between. Germline CDR1 is MNHEY and CDR2 is SVGAGI. There are 15 residues in the CDR3. The CDR3 nucleotides read TGTGCCAGCAGTTACTCTGGGGAATCTAATGAAAAACTGTTTTTT. It yields the protein CASSYSGESNEKLFF.

This clonotype is deemed medium-sized. The chain employs TRBV7-6 and TRBJ2-7, with D perhaps given as TRBD1 or TRBD2 (6 bases each). The ends were cut back, 5 bases at V and 3 bases at J, with 14 bases in the middle. Germline CDR1 SGHVS, CDR2 FNYEAQ. This CDR3 has 14 residues. As DNA, the CDR3 is TGTGCCAGCAGCCCTTCGGGGGCGATCTACGAGCAGTACTTC. It specifies CASSPSGAIYEQYF. The full variable domain, its missing parts supplied by reference TRBV7-6 and TRBJ2-7, is GAGVSQSPRYKVTKRGQDVALRCDPISGHVSLYWYRQALGQGPEFLTYFNYEAQQDKSGLPNDRFSAERPEGSISTLTIQRTEQRDSAMYRCASSPSGAIYEQYFGPGTRLTVT.

The chain is built from TRBV2 and TRBJ2-2, with TRBD1 identical over 12 bases. The trim removed 7 bases at V and 4 bases at J, leaving 13 bases unmatched. The germline CDR1 and CDR2 sequences are SNHLY and FYNNEI. The CDR3 runs 18 residues. CDR3 region: CASTPLGTGGFSTGELFF. The CDR3, as DNA: TGTGCCAGCACTCCACTCGGGACAGGGGGCTTTAGCACCGGGGAGCTGTTTTTT.

The chain joins TRBV6-1 to TRBJ2-1, with no clear D. Per the germline V gene, CDR1 is MNHNS and CDR2 is SASEGT. Trimming removed 4 bases from V and 0 bases from J, with 16 bases in between. The CDR3 contains 17 residues. CDR3 bases: TGTGCCAGCAGTGCGGTGGTAGGGCGTTACTCCTACAATGAGCAGTTCTTC. This translates into CASSAVVGRYSYNEQFF.